The present entry profiles one TCR beta chain with its context. The data were obtained in a study of blood T cell repertoires in COVID-19. Background on the study: Samples taken during acute and convalescent COVID-19 were collected in the United States, Italy and Spain. The cDNA or gDNA used as material had been derived from T cells, B-cell-depleted T cells, or PBMCs.

The authors' processing: Estimates of nucleated cell counts were drawn from the amplification of reference gene primers. Repertoires were generated with immunoSEQ multiplex PCR, while TCRdb's copy carries only in-frame clones and drops some. That table furnishes V, J and clone size, whereas the DNA furnished D and trimming. The sample has 350,000 to 450,000 clones, 87% seen once. Enrolled during active infection, Seattle patients were then followed longitudinally. This clonotype originated in a woman in her sixties or seventies with COVID-19, enrolled during active disease. The sequencing sample was made of peripheral blood.

The DNA for the CDR3 is TGCAGCGTAACAGGGACCGGGGAGCTGTTTTTT. This sequence encodes CSVTGTGELFF. The V gene is TRBV29-1, the J gene TRBJ2-2; D perhaps matches TRBD1 (6 bases). There are 11 residues in the CDR3. Germline CDR1 reads SQVTM; CDR2 reads ANQGSEA. With 6 bases removed from V and 5 bases from J, the gap between germline ends came to 7 bases.